The clone carrying this TCR beta chain was seen a handful of times. These data originate in a study of regulatory T cells in long-lasting Graves disease. Investigators prepared the TCR beta libraries by applying iRepertoire HTBI primers and Arm-PCR of CDR3 regions. TCRdb ran MiXCR on the multiplex PCR reads and lists one entry per CDR3 protein. The sample lists hundreds of thousands of distinct CDR3 sequences; approximately 15% were seen once. As to time point: newly diagnosed GD, antithyroid drugs for less than 3 months. PBMC-derived RNA was used for the TCR library. The sample was also reused in another study, on T cells in Graves' hyperthyroidism and ophthalmopathy. That investigation notes: Among clonotypes expanded in thyroid above 0.001, most were also found in blood. The model forecast ophthalmopathy, anticipating it by a median around 6.5 months before onset.

The source was peripheral blood mononuclear cells (PBMCs), collected at new diagnosis, from a patient treated with antithyroid drugs. This sequence was found in a woman in her 30s with Graves disease.

CDR3 sequence (DNA): TGTGCCAGCAGCTTAAGTCAGATCTTGAACACCGGGGAGCTGTTTTTT. As protein: CASSLSQILNTGELFF. This chain joins TRBV7-8 and TRBJ2-2; D is ambiguous. V gave up 2 bases and J gave up 1 base, with 11 bases separating them. The CDR3 is 16 residues long. The germline CDR1 and CDR2 sequences are SGHVS and FQNEAQ.